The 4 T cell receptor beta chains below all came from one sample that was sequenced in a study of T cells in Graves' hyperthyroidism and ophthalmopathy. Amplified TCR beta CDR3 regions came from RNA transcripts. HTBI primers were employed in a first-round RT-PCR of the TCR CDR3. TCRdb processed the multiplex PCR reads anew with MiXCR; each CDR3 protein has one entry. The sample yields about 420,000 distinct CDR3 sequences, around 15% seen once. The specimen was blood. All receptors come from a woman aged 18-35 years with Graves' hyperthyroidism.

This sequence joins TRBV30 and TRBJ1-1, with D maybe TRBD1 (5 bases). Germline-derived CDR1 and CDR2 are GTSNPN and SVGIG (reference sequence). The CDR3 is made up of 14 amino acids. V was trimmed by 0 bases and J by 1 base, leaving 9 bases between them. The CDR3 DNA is TGTGCCTGGAGTGTATGGGGGGGGAACACTGAAGCTTTCTTT. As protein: CAWSVWGGNTEAFF.

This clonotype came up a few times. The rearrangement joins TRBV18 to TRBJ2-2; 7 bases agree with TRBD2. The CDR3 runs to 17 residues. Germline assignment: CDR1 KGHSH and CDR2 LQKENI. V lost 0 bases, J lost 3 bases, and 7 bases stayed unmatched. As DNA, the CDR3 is TGTGCCAGCTCACCACCAGGTGCGGGAGTCGACACCGGGGAGCTGTTTTTT. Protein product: CASSPPGAGVDTGELFF.

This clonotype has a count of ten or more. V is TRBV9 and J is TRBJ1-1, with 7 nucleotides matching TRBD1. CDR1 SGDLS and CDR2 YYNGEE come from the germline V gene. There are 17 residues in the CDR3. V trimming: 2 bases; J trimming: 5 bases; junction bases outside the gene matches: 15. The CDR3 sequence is CASSVEGTVGIGTEAFF. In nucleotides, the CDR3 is TGTGCCAGCAGCGTGGAAGGGACAGTGGGAATCGGAACTGAAGCTTTCTTT.

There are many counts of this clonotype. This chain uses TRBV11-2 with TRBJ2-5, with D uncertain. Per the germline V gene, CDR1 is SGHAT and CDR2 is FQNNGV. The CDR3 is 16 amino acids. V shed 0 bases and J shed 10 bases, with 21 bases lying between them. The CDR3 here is CASSLEPAVAASGQYF. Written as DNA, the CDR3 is TGTGCCAGCAGCTTAGAACCGGCCGTGGCCGCTAGTGGCCAGTACTTC.